This passage covers 5 T cell receptor beta chains from one sample sequenced in a study of shared clonotypes between healthy human individuals. The repertoire was sequenced with immunoSEQ multiplex PCR; TCRdb's copy has only in-frame clones and lacks some. The table shows roughly 2.2 million clones, with approximately 93% occurring only once. The sample was naive CD4+ T cells from PBMCs. Stated subset: CD45RA+ positively selected. These receptors all stem from a man aged 18 to 29 in good health. Some clones in this sample may be carry-over from other donors' samples.

V usage is TRBV11-2 and J usage is TRBJ2-5; TRBD2 matches at 10 bases. Trimming at V came to 6 bases and at J to 5 bases, leaving 3 bases not matched to a gene. Germline V gives CDR1 SGHAT, CDR2 FQNNGV. The CDR3 spans 13 residues. The CDR3 here is CASRPSGSETQYF. Written as DNA, the CDR3 is TGTGCCAGCAGACCTAGCGGGAGTGAGACCCAGTACTTC.

V usage is TRBV5-1 and J usage is TRBJ2-7; D might be TRBD2 (5 bases). Germline CDR1 is SGHRS and CDR2 is YFSETQ. This CDR3 is built from 13 residues. Trimming took 5 bases from V and 3 from J, leaving 12 bases between them. CDR3 region: CASSMGSYYEQYF. The DNA for the CDR3 is TGCGCCAGCAGTATGGGGAGTTACTACGAGCAGTACTTC.

The rearrangement uses TRBV19 and TRBJ1-5, with 8 bases identical to TRBD1. Germline V gene sequence: CDR1 LNHDA, CDR2 SQIVND (reference sequence). CDR3 length: 18 amino acids. V was clipped by 10 bases and J by 0 bases; unmatched bases: 17. In DNA form, the CDR3 reads TGTGCCAAGAAACCGACAGGGGAGAGCCCTTATAGCAATCAGCCCCAGCATTTT. It is translated as CAKKPTGESPYSNQPQHF.

This chain joins TRBV9 and TRBJ2-3, with TRBD2 matching 8 bases. From germline, CDR1 is SGDLS and CDR2 YYNGEE. The CDR3 is made up of 18 amino acids. V shed 2 bases and J 0 bases; nucleotides not matched to a gene: 11. CDR3: CASSVLAGIDFSTDTQYF. The CDR3 DNA follows: TGTGCCAGCAGCGTGTTAGCGGGGATTGACTTTAGCACAGATACGCAGTATTTT. The variable domain in full, completed from reference TRBV9 and TRBJ2-3, reads DSGVTQTPKHLITATGQRVTLRCSPRSGDLSVYWYQQSLDQGLQFLIQYYNGEERAKGNILERFSAQQFPDLHSELNLSSLELGDSALYFCASSVLAGIDFSTDTQYFGPGTRLTVL.

This chain joins TRBV28 and TRBJ2-1; 7 bases are a match to TRBD2. Germline CDR1 MDHEN, CDR2 SYDVKM. The CDR3 totals 14 residues. With 5 bases clipped from V and 3 bases from J, the junction kept 4 bases outside the gene matches. The CDR3 spells CASSGRAGYNEQFF. DNA of the CDR3: TGTGCCAGCAGTGGGAGGGCCGGCTACAATGAGCAGTTCTTC. Supplemented by reference TRBV28 and TRBJ2-1, the full variable domain reads DVKVTQSSRYLVKRTGEKVFLECVQDMDHENMFWYRQDPGLGLRLIYFSYDVKMKEKGDIPEGYSVSREKKERFSLILESASTNQTSMYLCASSGRAGYNEQFFGPGTRLTVL.